A single sample is the source of the 30 T cell receptor beta chains below, sequenced in a study of T cell responses to AZD1222 COVID-19 vaccine. Clones were sequenced by immunoSEQ multiplex PCR, and TCRdb holds only the in-frame ones, with some missing. This table has around 120,000 clones, more than 75% appearing once. The material sequenced was peripheral blood, taken on day 0 of AZD1222 vaccination. These receptor sequences come from an adult in good health.

The CDR3 DNA is TGTGCCAGCAGCGTAGGCGTCAATGAGCAGTTCTTC. Protein product: CASSVGVNEQFF. This chain uses TRBV9 with TRBJ2-1; D ambiguous. Germline-derived CDR1 and CDR2 are SGDLS and YYNGEE. There are 12 residues in the CDR3. Trimming pared 0 bases from V and 6 bases from J, leaving 4 bases between.

The chain is built from TRBV29-1 and TRBJ2-7; possibly TRBD1 for D (6 bases). V gave up 6 bases and J gave up 1 base, with 10 bases separating them. The V gene's germline CDR1 is SQVTM and CDR2 ANQGSEA. The CDR3 has 12 amino acids. The CDR3, as DNA: TGCAGCGTACGGCAGGGGTCCTACGAGCAGTACTTC. Protein product: CSVRQGSYEQYF.

V gene TRBV19 combines with J gene TRBJ1-3; TRBD1 aligns across 9 bases. The V segment lost 3 bases and the J segment 0 bases; nucleotides outside the gene matches: 6. The length of the CDR3 is 17 residues. Germline CDR1 and CDR2: LNHDA and SQIVND (reference sequence). The CDR3 DNA follows: TGTGCCAGTAGTATCCGGGACAGGGTAAACTCTGGAAACACCATATATTTT. It is translated as CASSIRDRVNSGNTIYF.

CDR3 nucleotides: TGCAGCGTTGAAGGACAGGGGGCTTGGTACGAGCAGTACTTC. Protein: CSVEGQGAWYEQYF. The chain employs TRBV29-1 and TRBJ2-7; 10 nucleotides align to TRBD1. The junction had 4 bases not matched to a gene; V was cut back by 1 base and J by 4 bases. The CDR3 extends over 14 amino acids. Germline V CDR1 and CDR2: SQVTM, ANQGSEA.

The rearrangement uses TRBV20-1 and TRBJ1-2, with unresolved D. The CDR3 extends over 11 amino acids. Looked up from germline, CDR1 is DFQATT and CDR2 is SNEGSKA (reference sequence). Trimming left V 2 bases short and J 3 bases short, with 4 bases between. The CDR3 DNA sequence: TGCAGTGCTAGAAATGACTATGGCTACACCTTC. Translation: CSARNDYGYTF.

The CDR3 spells CASSSSVGGHYTGELFF. CDR3 DNA sequence: TGTGCCAGCAGTTCCTCGGTGGGGGGGCATTACACCGGGGAGCTGTTTTTT. V and J are TRBV28 and TRBJ2-2, with D possibly matching TRBD2 (7 bases). This CDR3 has 17 residues. Looked up from germline, CDR1 is MDHEN and CDR2 is SYDVKM. V was clipped by 4 bases and J by 3 bases, with 18 bases between them.

The V gene is TRBV5-4, the J gene TRBJ2-1; TRBD1 might be the D (6 bases). Germline CDR1 is SGHNT and CDR2 is YYREEE (reference sequence). The CDR3 consists of 15 residues. V lost 1 base to trimming and J lost 5 bases, with 13 bases between them. The DNA of the CDR3 is TGTGCCAGCAGCTTGTTACAGGGCTTAAACAATGAGCAGTTCTTC. It encodes CASSLLQGLNNEQFF.

The chain recombines TRBV19 with TRBJ1-5; D gene uncertain. In germline, CDR1 is LNHDA, CDR2 SQIVND (reference sequence). This CDR3 is built from 13 residues. The V gene lost 2 bases and the J gene lost 7 bases, with 9 bases spanning the gap. The CDR3 DNA sequence: TGTGCCAGTAGTATAATCCAAACCCAGCCCCAGCATTTT. It specifies CASSIIQTQPQHF. Looking up the rest from reference TRBV19 and TRBJ1-5 gives the full variable domain: DGGITQSPKYLFRKEGQNVTLSCEQNLNHDAMYWYRQDPGQGLRLIYYSQIVNDFQKGDIAEGYSVSREKKESFPLTVTSAQKNPTAFYLCASSIIQTQPQHFGDGTRLSIL.

This clone was detected a few times. The J gene is TRBJ1-5, the V gene TRBV18; no clear D. CDR3 length: 14 residues. V gave up 0 bases and J gave up 5 bases, with 8 bases separating them. The germline V gene has CDR1 KGHSH and CDR2 LQKENI. CDR3 nucleotides: TGTGCCAGCTCACCACCGGGAGGGTATCAGCCCCAGCATTTT. It codes for CASSPPGGYQPQHF.

The chain recombines TRBV2 with TRBJ2-4; no firm D call. Germline CDR1 is SNHLY and CDR2 is FYNNEI. The CDR3 covers 12 residues. V was trimmed by 10 bases and J by 8 bases, leaving 15 bases between them. CDR3 region: CATQPTPHIQYF. The CDR3 DNA reads TGTGCCACCCAACCGACCCCCCACATTCAGTACTTC. The full variable domain, rest sourced from reference TRBV2 and TRBJ2-4, is EPEVTQTPSHQVTQMGQEVILRCVPISNHLYFYWYRQILGQKVEFLVSFYNNEISEKSEIFDDQFSVERPDGSNFTLKIRSTKLEDSAMYFCATQPTPHIQYFGAGTRLSVL.

J is TRBJ1-3 and V is TRBV3-1 (or the pseudogene TRBV3-2), with a weak D call TRBD1 (6 bases). The length of the CDR3 is 15 residues. Per the germline V gene, CDR1 is LGHDT and CDR2 is YNNKEL (reference sequence). V was clipped by 6 bases and J by 2 bases, with 14 bases between them. The CDR3 reads CASRREGGPGNTIYF. The CDR3 region has the DNA TGTGCCAGCAGACGCGAGGGGGGCCCTGGAAACACCATATATTTT.

This clone appeared once. The chain employs TRBV15 and TRBJ2-2; D not resolved. The CDR3 spans 14 residues. The germline gives CDR1 LNHNV, CDR2 YYDKDF (reference sequence). V was cut by 8 bases and J by 6 bases, with 16 bases left in between. The CDR3 DNA reads TGTGCCACCGCGCCGGGCCGCCAGGCCGGGGAGCTGTTTTTT. Encoded protein: CATAPGRQAGELFF.

CDR3 sequence reads: CASSLLRGNSPLHF. The DNA for the CDR3 is TGTGCCAGCAGTTTACTAAGGGGCAATTCACCCCTCCACTTT. This chain connects TRBV27 to TRBJ1-6; D is possibly TRBD1 (5 bases). The V and J ends lost 2 bases and 7 bases respectively, with 9 bases between them. This CDR3 has 14 residues. Germline V gives CDR1 MNHEY, CDR2 SMNVEV (reference sequence).

This clone was recorded a few times. J is TRBJ2-1 and V is TRBV27; tentative D call: TRBD2 (5 bases). The CDR3 length is 14 residues. Per the germline V gene, CDR1 is MNHEY and CDR2 is SMNVEV (reference sequence). Trimming cost V 0 bases and J 5 bases, with 8 bases left between them. The CDR3 protein is CASSLSWRDNEQFF. CDR3 in DNA: TGTGCCAGCAGTTTATCTTGGCGGGACAATGAGCAGTTCTTC.

The rearrangement uses TRBV2 and TRBJ2-7, with 8 bases aligning to TRBD2. In germline, CDR1 is SNHLY, CDR2 FYNNEI. J gave up 2 bases and V 5 bases, and 8 bases lay outside the gene matches. The CDR3 runs 15 residues. The DNA of the CDR3 is TGTGCCAGCAGTCCCCCCCAAGCGGGAGCCTACGAGCAGTACTTC. Translating it yields CASSPPQAGAYEQYF.

V and J are TRBV5-4 and TRBJ2-3, with D maybe TRBD1 (5 bases). Germline V gene sequence: CDR1 SGHNT, CDR2 YYREEE (reference sequence). The CDR3 extends over 13 amino acids. The germline V and J ends were trimmed by 9 bases and 2 bases, with 13 bases remaining between them. The CDR3 region has the DNA TGTGCCACCTTAGACAGATACACAGATACGCAGTATTTT. It specifies CATLDRYTDTQYF.

V and J are TRBV5-1 and TRBJ1-1; TRBD1 agrees at 8 bases. This CDR3 has 14 residues. Germline trimming cut 8 bases from V and 1 base from J; bases unmatched to any gene: 7. The V gene's germline CDR1 is SGHRS and CDR2 YFSETQ. CDR3 DNA sequence: TGCGCCAGTAAGACAGGGGTGGAGAACACTGAAGCTTTCTTT. The encoded protein is CASKTGVENTEAFF.

The rearrangement uses TRBV27 and TRBJ1-1; no clear D gene. The CDR3 covers 13 residues. V was shortened by 5 bases and J by 6 bases, with 13 bases between the two germline ends. Germline loops: CDR1 MNHEY, CDR2 SMNVEV (reference sequence). The CDR3 spells CASSRYFGAEAFF. The CDR3, as DNA: TGTGCCAGCAGTCGTTATTTTGGCGCTGAAGCTTTCTTT.

DNA of the CDR3: TGTGCCAGCAGCCTAGGACTAGCGGGAGGATGGTCTAGGGGCACAGATACGCAGTATTTT. Translating gives CASSLGLAGGWSRGTDTQYF. This chain uses TRBV7-3 with TRBJ2-3; 14 bases align to TRBD2. This CDR3 is built from 20 residues. Germline values: CDR1 SGHTA, CDR2 FQGTGA. Losses at the gene ends were 5 bases for V and 1 base for J; bases not matched to a gene: 14.

The chain recombines TRBV7-7 with TRBJ1-5, with 11 bases lining up with TRBD1. The CDR3 contains 18 residues. After removal of 3 bases from V and 1 base from J, the junction contained 8 bases not matched to a gene. Per germline, CDR1 SSHAT and CDR2 FNYEAQ (reference sequence). CDR3 bases: TGTGCCAGCAGCTTTAGGACAGGGGGCATGGGGAGCAATCAGCCCCAGCATTTT. As protein: CASSFRTGGMGSNQPQHF.

The gene calls are TRBV11-3 and TRBJ2-3; 7 bases fit TRBD2. The V and J ends lost 5 bases and 2 bases, in that order; junction bases with no gene match: 7. This CDR3 is 15 amino acids long. Germline V gene sequence: CDR1 SGHNT, CDR2 YENEEA. The CDR3 is CASSPRSGDTDTQYF. CDR3 DNA sequence: TGTGCCAGCAGCCCCCGAAGCGGGGACACAGATACGCAGTATTTT.

This clone has a single count. The CDR3 protein is CASSLDRGSGQPQHF. CDR3 in DNA: TGTGCCAGCAGCTTAGACAGGGGGTCGGGGCAGCCCCAGCATTTT. This chain uses TRBV7-2 with TRBJ1-5, with TRBD1 matching 8 bases. V shed 1 base, J shed 7 bases, and the junction held 6 bases outside the gene matches. Germline lookup yields CDR1 SGHTA and CDR2 FQGNSA. The CDR3 has 15 amino acids.

The rearrangement links TRBV4-1 to TRBJ2-7; the D gene is possibly TRBD2 (5 bases). CDR3 length: 13 amino acids. Germline loops: CDR1 MGHRA, CDR2 YSYEKL. Trimming took 4 bases from V and 7 from J, leaving 14 bases between them. This CDR3 is CASSREDRGEQYF. The CDR3 DNA is TGCGCCAGCAGCCGCGAAGATAGAGGGGAGCAGTACTTC.

The chain carries TRBV5-1 and TRBJ2-5; possible D gene TRBD2, 6 bases. Germline CDR1 is SGHRS and CDR2 is YFSETQ. CDR3 length: 15 amino acids. V shed 4 bases and J shed 1 base, with 14 bases lying between them. CDR3 loop: CASSPGDRSQETQYF. CDR3 bases: TGCGCCAGCAGCCCGGGGGACCGCTCCCAAGAGACCCAGTACTTC.

The rearrangement uses TRBV5-1 and TRBJ2-2; D could derive from TRBD1 or TRBD2 (5 bases each). V lost 4 bases to trimming and J lost 2 bases, with 15 bases between them. Germline values: CDR1 SGHRS, CDR2 YFSETQ. The CDR3 runs to 16 residues. CDR3 protein: CASSPGRAPNTGELFF. Written as DNA, the CDR3 is TGCGCCAGCAGCCCGGGGCGGGCTCCTAACACCGGGGAGCTGTTTTTT. The full variable domain, rest sourced from reference TRBV5-1 and TRBJ2-2, is KAGVTQTPRYLIKTRGQQVTLSCSPISGHRSVSWYQQTPGQGLQFLFEYFSETQRNKGNFPGRFSGRQFSNSRSEMNVSTLELGDSALYLCASSPGRAPNTGELFFGEGSRLTVL.

CDR3 protein: CASSQDGSSGPSYEQYF. DNA for the CDR3: TGCGCCAGCAGCCAAGATGGGAGCAGCGGGCCCTCCTACGAGCAGTACTTC. The chain combines TRBV4-1 with TRBJ2-7, with D possibly being TRBD2 (6 bases). Trimming removed 0 bases at V and 0 bases at J, with 15 bases between. Germline V CDR1 and CDR2: MGHRA, YSYEKL. This CDR3 has 17 residues.

The chain is built from TRBV6-5 and TRBJ1-1; possibly TRBD1 for D (5 bases). Germline lookup yields CDR1 MNHEY and CDR2 SVGAGI. V was shortened by 4 bases and J by 0 bases, with 9 bases between the two germline ends. The CDR3 is 14 amino acids. The CDR3 here is CASSSGRLNTEAFF. The CDR3 nucleotides are TGTGCCAGCAGTTCGGGACGCCTGAACACTGAAGCTTTCTTT.

V is TRBV7-3 and J is TRBJ1-3; 7 positions agree with TRBD1. V shed 4 bases, J shed 2 bases, and the junction held 5 bases outside the gene matches. CDR3 length: 15 residues. The germline gives CDR1 SGHTA, CDR2 FQGTGA. Here the CDR3 DNA reads TGTGCCAGCAGCTCAGGGGGAAGAACTGGAAACACCATATATTTT. The encoded protein is CASSSGGRTGNTIYF.

The V gene is TRBV28, the J gene TRBJ1-5, with D unresolved. Trimming removed 3 bases from V and 1 base from J, with 10 bases in between. The CDR3 covers 15 residues. Per the germline V gene, CDR1 is MDHEN and CDR2 is SYDVKM. CDR3 coding DNA: TGTGCCAGCAGTTTTGGTTCTCTCAGCAATCAGCCCCAGCATTTT. Translated, it gives CASSFGSLSNQPQHF.

This chain links TRBV5-1 with TRBJ1-4; D possibly corresponds to TRBD1 (6 bases). The germline V gene has CDR1 SGHRS and CDR2 YFSETQ. The V gene lost 4 bases and the J gene lost 0 bases, with 10 bases spanning the gap. This CDR3 region has 15 residues. CDR3 DNA: TGCGCCAGCAGCACGCAGGGGTCAACTAATGAAAAACTGTTTTTT. Protein: CASSTQGSTNEKLFF.